The entry below gives a single T cell receptor beta chain sequence along with its context. The sample contains more than one DNA sequence encoding this CDR3. The sample originates from a study of CD8+ T cells in alopecia areata. In the study overall: Patients in the treated group were given tofacitinib by mouth, 5 to 10 mg twice a day.

cDNA prepared by RNA extraction and subsequent reverse transcription served as the template for sequencing. The data were produced by immunoSEQ multiplex PCR, yet TCRdb's version contains in-frame clones alone and is incomplete. Of some 200,000 clones in the sample, 50% to 60% are singletons; the top ten hold roughly 15%. The CDR3 length is 14 residues. Germline V lookup: CDR1 GTSNPN, CDR2 SVGIG (reference sequence). Trimming stripped 0 bases from V and 4 bases from J, with 10 bases between. V is TRBV30 and J is TRBJ1-5; possibly TRBD1 for D (5 bases). The source of this sequence is a human donor with alopecia areata. This specimen consisted of CD4+ T cells sorted from blood, obtained at week 0. Here the CDR3 reads CAWSVGQRNQPQHF. The CDR3 nucleotides read TGTGCCTGGAGTGTGGGGCAGCGGAATCAGCCCCAGCATTTT. Variable domain in full (rest from reference TRBV30 and TRBJ1-5): SQTIHQWPATLVQPVGSPLSLECTVEGTSNPNLYWYRQAAGRGLQLLFYSVGIGQISSEVPQNLSASRPQDRQFILSSKKLLLSDSGFYLCAWSVGQRNQPQHFGDGTRLSIL.